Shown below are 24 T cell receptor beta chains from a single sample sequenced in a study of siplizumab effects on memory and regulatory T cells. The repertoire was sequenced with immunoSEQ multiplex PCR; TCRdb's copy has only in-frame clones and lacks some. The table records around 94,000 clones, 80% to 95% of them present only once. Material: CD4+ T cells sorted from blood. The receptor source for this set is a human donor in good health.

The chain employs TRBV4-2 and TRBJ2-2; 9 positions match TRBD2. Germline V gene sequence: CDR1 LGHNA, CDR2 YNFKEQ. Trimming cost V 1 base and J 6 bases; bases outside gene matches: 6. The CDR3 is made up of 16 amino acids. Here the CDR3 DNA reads TGTGCCAGCAGCCAAGTCTCTAGCGGGGTCCCCGGGGAGCTGTTTTTT. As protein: CASSQVSSGVPGELFF.

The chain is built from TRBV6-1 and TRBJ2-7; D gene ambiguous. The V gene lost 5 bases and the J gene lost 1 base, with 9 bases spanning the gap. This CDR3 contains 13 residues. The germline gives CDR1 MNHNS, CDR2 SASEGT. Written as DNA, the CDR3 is TGTGCCAGCAGTTTGCTTCTTTCCTACGAGCAGTACTTC. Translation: CASSLLLSYEQYF.

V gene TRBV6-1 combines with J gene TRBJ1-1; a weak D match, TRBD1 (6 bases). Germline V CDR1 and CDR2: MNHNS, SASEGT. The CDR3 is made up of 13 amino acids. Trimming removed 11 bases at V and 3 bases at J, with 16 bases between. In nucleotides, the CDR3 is TGTGCCGGAAAACAGGGTCTGGACACTGAAGCTTTCTTT. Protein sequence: CAGKQGLDTEAFF.

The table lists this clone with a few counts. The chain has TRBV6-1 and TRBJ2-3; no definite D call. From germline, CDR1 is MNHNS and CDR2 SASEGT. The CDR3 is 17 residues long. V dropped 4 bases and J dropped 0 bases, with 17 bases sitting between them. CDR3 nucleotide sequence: TGTGCCAGCAGTGGGCCGCCGACGTTTTCTAGCACAGATACGCAGTATTTT. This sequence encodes CASSGPPTFSSTDTQYF.

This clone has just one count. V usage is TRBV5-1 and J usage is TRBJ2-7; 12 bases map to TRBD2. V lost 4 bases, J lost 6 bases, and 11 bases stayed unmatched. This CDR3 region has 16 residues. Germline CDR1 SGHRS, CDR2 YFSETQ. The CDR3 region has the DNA TGCGCCAGCAGCCCACCGACTAGCGGGAGAATAACCGAGCAGTACTTC. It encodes CASSPPTSGRITEQYF.

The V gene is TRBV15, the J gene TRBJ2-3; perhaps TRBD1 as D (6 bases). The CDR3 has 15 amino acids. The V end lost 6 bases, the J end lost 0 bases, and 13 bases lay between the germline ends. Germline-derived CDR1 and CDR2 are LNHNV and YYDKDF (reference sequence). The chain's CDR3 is CATSRRTVSTDTQYF. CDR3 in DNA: TGTGCCACCAGTCGACGGACAGTCAGCACAGATACGCAGTATTTT.

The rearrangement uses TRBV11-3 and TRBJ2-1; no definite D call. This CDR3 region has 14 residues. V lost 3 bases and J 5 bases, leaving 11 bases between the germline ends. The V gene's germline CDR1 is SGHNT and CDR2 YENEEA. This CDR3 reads CASSFSLTNNEQFF. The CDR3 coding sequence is TGTGCCAGCAGCTTCTCGTTAACTAACAATGAGCAGTTCTTC.

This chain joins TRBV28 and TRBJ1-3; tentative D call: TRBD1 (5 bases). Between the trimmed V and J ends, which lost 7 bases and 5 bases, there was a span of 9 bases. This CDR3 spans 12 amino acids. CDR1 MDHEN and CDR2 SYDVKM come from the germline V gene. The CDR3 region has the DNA TGTGCCAGCACGGACATAAGAAACACCATATATTTT. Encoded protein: CASTDIRNTIYF.

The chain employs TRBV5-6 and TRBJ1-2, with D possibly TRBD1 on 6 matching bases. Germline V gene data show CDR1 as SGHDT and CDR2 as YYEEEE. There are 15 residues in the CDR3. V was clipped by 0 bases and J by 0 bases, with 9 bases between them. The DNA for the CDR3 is TGTGCCAGCAGCTTGGTGGGGGCGGCTAACTATGGCTACACCTTC. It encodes CASSLVGAANYGYTF.

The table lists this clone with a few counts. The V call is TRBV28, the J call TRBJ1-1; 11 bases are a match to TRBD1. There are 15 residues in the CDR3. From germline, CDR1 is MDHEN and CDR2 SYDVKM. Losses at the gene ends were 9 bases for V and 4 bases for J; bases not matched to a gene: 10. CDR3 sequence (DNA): TGTGCCAGTTCCAACGCCGGGACAGGGGGCACTGAAGCTTTCTTT. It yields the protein CASSNAGTGGTEAFF.

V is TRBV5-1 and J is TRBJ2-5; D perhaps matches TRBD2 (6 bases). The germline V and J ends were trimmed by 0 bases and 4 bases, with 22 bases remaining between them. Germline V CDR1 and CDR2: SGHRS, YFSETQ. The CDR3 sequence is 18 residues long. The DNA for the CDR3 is TGCGCCAGCAGCTTGGCTTCATTAGCGGAGAGGGCTGGAGAGACCCAGTACTTC. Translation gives CASSLASLAERAGETQYF.

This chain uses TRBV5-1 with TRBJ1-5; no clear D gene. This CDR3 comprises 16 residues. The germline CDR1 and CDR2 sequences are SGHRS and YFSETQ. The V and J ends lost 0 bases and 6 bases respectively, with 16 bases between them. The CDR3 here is CASSLGKDIRLQPQHF. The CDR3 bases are TGCGCCAGCAGCTTGGGAAAAGATATTCGTCTTCAGCCCCAGCATTTT.

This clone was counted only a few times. CDR3 amino acids: CASRRLGNTEAFF. The DNA for the CDR3 is TGCGCCAGCAGGCGCCTCGGGAACACTGAAGCTTTCTTT. The chain combines TRBV4-1 with TRBJ1-1; D remains unclear. The CDR3 is 13 amino acids. V gave up 6 bases and J gave up 1 base, with 9 bases separating them. Germline CDR1 reads MGHRA; CDR2 reads YSYEKL.

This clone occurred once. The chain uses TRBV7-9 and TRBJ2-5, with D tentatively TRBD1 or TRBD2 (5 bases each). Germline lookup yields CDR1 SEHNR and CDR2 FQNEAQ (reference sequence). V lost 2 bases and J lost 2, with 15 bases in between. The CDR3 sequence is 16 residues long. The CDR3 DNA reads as TGTGCCAGCAGCTTACCTTCCGGGGCAGCACAAGAGACCCAGTACTTC. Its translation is CASSLPSGAAQETQYF.

The CDR3 loop reads CASSGRSGGGYTF. The CDR3 region has the DNA TGTGCCAGCAGTGGGAGGTCAGGGGGCGGCTACACCTTC. The chain joins TRBV2 to TRBJ1-2; TRBD1 matches 8 bases. V shed 4 bases, J shed 8 bases, and the junction held 6 bases outside the gene matches. CDR1 is SNHLY, CDR2 FYNNEI, per germline. This CDR3 is 13 amino acids long.

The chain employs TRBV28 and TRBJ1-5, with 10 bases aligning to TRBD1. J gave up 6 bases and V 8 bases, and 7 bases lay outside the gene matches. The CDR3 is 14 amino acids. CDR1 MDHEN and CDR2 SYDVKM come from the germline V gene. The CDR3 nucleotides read TGTGCCAGCCAGACAGGGGGCTGGGGTCAGCCCCAGCATTTT. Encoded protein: CASQTGGWGQPQHF.

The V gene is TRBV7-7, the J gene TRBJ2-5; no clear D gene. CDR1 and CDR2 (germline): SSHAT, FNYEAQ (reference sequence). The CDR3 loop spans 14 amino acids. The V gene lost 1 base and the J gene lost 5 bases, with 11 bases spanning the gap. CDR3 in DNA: TGTGCCAGCAGCTTAGTAATGGGATGGGAGACCCAGTACTTC. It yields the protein CASSLVMGWETQYF.

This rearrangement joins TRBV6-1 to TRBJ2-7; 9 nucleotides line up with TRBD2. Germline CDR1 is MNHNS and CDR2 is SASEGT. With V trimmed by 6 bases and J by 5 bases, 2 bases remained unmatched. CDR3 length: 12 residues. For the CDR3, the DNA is TGTGCCAGCAGAGCGGGAGGTCACGAGCAGTACTTC. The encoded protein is CASRAGGHEQYF.

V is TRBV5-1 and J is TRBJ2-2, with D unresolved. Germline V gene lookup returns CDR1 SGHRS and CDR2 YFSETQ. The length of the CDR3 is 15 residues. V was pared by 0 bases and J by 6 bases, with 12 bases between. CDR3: CASSLALGSAGELFF. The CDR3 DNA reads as TGCGCCAGCAGCTTGGCTCTAGGATCGGCCGGGGAGCTGTTTTTT.

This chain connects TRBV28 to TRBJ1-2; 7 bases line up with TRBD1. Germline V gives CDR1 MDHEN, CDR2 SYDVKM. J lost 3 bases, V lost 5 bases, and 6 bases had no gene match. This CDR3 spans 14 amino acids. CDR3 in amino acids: CASSPTGVDYGYTF. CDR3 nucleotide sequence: TGTGCCAGCAGTCCCACAGGGGTTGACTATGGCTACACCTTC.

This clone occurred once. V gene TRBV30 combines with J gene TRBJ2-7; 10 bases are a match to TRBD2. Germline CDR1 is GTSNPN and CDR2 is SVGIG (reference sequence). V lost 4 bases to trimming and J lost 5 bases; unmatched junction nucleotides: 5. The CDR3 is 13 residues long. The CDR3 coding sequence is TGTGCCTGGAATAGACTAGCGGGTAACGAGCAGTACTTC. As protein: CAWNRLAGNEQYF.

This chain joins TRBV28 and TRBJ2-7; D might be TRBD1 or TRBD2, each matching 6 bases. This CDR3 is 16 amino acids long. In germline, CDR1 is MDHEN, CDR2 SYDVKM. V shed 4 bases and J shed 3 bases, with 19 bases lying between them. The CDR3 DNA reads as TGTGCCAGCAGTTCCGACGGAGGGGGATGGAGCTACGAGCAGTACTTC. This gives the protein CASSSDGGGWSYEQYF. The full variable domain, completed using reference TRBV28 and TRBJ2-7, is DVKVTQSSRYLVKRTGEKVFLECVQDMDHENMFWYRQDPGLGLRLIYFSYDVKMKEKGDIPEGYSVSREKKERFSLILESASTNQTSMYLCASSSDGGGWSYEQYFGPGTRLTVT.

This chain's CDR3 is CAISVAQGMTEQYF. In nucleotides, the CDR3 is TGTGCCATCAGTGTTGCACAGGGGATGACCGAGCAGTACTTC. The chain links TRBV10-3 to TRBJ2-7, with 7 bases identical to TRBD1. Looked up from germline, CDR1 is ENHRY and CDR2 is SYGVKD. J was trimmed by 6 bases and V by 4 bases; bases with no gene match: 9. There are 14 residues in the CDR3.

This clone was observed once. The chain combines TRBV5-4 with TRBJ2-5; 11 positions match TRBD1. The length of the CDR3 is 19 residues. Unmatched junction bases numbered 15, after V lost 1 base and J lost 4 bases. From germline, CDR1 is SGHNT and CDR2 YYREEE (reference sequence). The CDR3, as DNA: TGTGCCAGCAGCTTGCGGACAGGGGGCTTGATGGGGTTACGAGAGACCCAGTACTTC. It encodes CASSLRTGGLMGLRETQYF.